This is a list of T cell receptor beta chains from one sample in a study of OX40 agonist ivuxolimab in advanced cancers. Clones were sequenced by immunoSEQ multiplex PCR, and TCRdb holds only the in-frame ones, with some missing. The sample has around 25,000 clones; 83% are singletons. The specimen comprised CD4+ or CD8+ T cells sorted from blood, sampled in a trial of the OX40 agonist ivuxolimab. The receptors here all came from an adult with an advanced solid tumor such as melanoma, head and neck, liver or kidney cancer. Both conserved end residues are part of each CDR3. The order of the fields is J gene, clone size, D gene, V gene, CDR3 DNA, CDR3 protein. D genes are given only for firm matches. Some rows mark clone size as missing; the rest say once, few, many or name a class of expanded clone.

TRBJ2-5 | few | TRBD2 | TRBV7-6 | TGTGCCAGCAGCTCCAGCGGGGGGGATCCTGCGACCCAGTACTTC | CASSSSGGDPATQYF
TRBJ2-7 | once | TRBD2 | TRBV5-4 | TGTGCCAGCAGCGAACAGCGACTAGCGGGGGGGCCTTACGAGCAGTACTTC | CASSEQRLAGGPYEQYF
TRBJ2-7 | NA | NA | TRBV5-5 | TGTGCCAGCAGCTTGGGGGACACCGCGTACGAGCAGTACTTC | CASSLGDTAYEQYF
TRBJ2-1 | few | TRBD2 | TRBV9 | TGTGCCAGCAGCGTAGCTTCGAAGCGGGGGGGTGACAATGAGCAGTTCTTC | CASSVASKRGGDNEQFF
TRBJ2-7 | NA | NA | TRBV5-6 | TGTGCCAGCAGCTTCCAGGGGTCCTCCTACGAGCAGTACTTC | CASSFQGSSYEQYF
TRBJ1-4 | NA | NA | TRBV5-1 | TGCGCCAGCAGCCCAGACTATGAAAAACTGTTTTTT | CASSPDYEKLFF
TRBJ2-6 | NA | NA | TRBV27 | TGTGCCAGCAGTTTCTCTGGGGCCAACGTCCTGACTTTC | CASSFSGANVLTF
TRBJ2-1 | few | NA | TRBV5-1 | TGCGCCAGCAGCTTGCAGGGTCCCTACAATGAGCAGTTCTTC | CASSLQGPYNEQFF
TRBJ2-7 | NA | NA | TRBV4-1 | TGCGCCAGCAGCCGACTTACGGGACAATGGTACGAGCAGTACTTC | CASSRLTGQWYEQYF
TRBJ2-7 | NA | TRBD2 | TRBV7-9 | TGTGCCAGCACCGCGACTAGCGGGGCGCACCTCTACGAGCAGTACTTC | CASTATSGAHLYEQYF
TRBJ1-1 | NA | NA | TRBV7-9 | TGTGCCAGCCGAATAACAGCAGAAGCTTTCTTT | CASRITAEAFF
TRBJ2-3 | once | TRBD2 | TRBV7-9 | TGTGCCAGCAGAAAGACTAGCGGGGGCCCAGATACGCAGTATTTT | CASRKTSGGPDTQYF
TRBJ2-5 | once | NA | TRBV10-3 | TGTGCCATCAGTGAGTCGGAATTCGGCTCGGGGCGAGAGACCCAGTACTTC | CAISESEFGSGRETQYF
TRBJ2-1 | NA | NA | TRBV29-1 | TGCAGCGTTGAAAGGAGGGACTCTCTCAATGAGCAGTTCTTC | CSVERRDSLNEQFF
TRBJ1-5 | once | TRBD1 | TRBV27 | TGTGCCAGCACCGACCGGCCCGCAGGGGGGCTTCAGCCCCAGCATTTT | CASTDRPAGGLQPQHF
TRBJ1-1 | NA | NA | TRBV13 | TGTGCCAGCAGCTTAGGAGGGCAGGGAGACACTGAAGCTTTCTTT | CASSLGGQGDTEAFF
TRBJ1-6 | NA | NA | TRBV19 | TGTGCCAGTAGTCCAGGGACGGAGGGTAGGGTTAATTCACCCCTCCACTTT | CASSPGTEGRVNSPLHF
TRBJ2-1 | once | TRBD1 | TRBV25-1 | TGTGCCAGCAGTGGAACAGACAGGGTTCAAGTCTTC | CASSGTDRVQVF
TRBJ2-7 | NA | NA | TRBV5-1 | TGCGCCAGCAGCTTAGACAGAGCTTCCTACGAGCAGTACTTC | CASSLDRASYEQYF
TRBJ1-2 | NA | TRBD1 | TRBV28 | TGTGCCAGCAGAACAGGACAGGACTATGGCTACACCTTC | CASRTGQDYGYTF
TRBJ1-1 | NA | NA | TRBV5-6 | TGTGCCAGCAGCTTGGGGGACATAGACACTGAAGCTTTCTTT | CASSLGDIDTEAFF
TRBJ2-3 | NA | TRBD2 | TRBV7-9 | TGTGCCAGCAGCTTAGCGGCGGGGGGGTTCACAGATACGCAGTATTTT | CASSLAAGGFTDTQYF
TRBJ1-2 | NA | NA | TRBV4-1 | TGCGCCAGCAGCCAAGAACCCGAAGATTCCTACTATGGCTACACCTTC | CASSQEPEDSYYGYTF
TRBJ1-2 | few | NA | TRBV19 | TGTGCCAGCGAGACACAGAACTATGGCTACACCTTC | CASETQNYGYTF
TRBJ2-7 | NA | TRBD1 | TRBV15 | TGTGCCACCAGCGGTACCGGGACAGGGGATATTTATTACCCCTACGAGCAGTACTTC | CATSGTGTGDIYYPYEQYF
TRBJ2-1 | NA | TRBD2 | TRBV4-1 | TGCGCCAGCAGCCAAGAAGGGGGACTAGCGAACAATGAGCAGTTCTTC | CASSQEGGLANNEQFF
TRBJ2-2 | NA | NA | TRBV19 | TGTGCCAGTACCCCAGGTGGGGACACCGGGGAGCTGTTTTTT | CASTPGGDTGELFF
TRBJ2-7 | NA | NA | TRBV19 | TGTGCCAGTAGTATAGACGCCGGGACAACCCCCACCTACGAGCAGTACTTC | CASSIDAGTTPTYEQYF
TRBJ2-7 | medium-sized | NA | TRBV25-1 | TGTGCCAGCAGCGATAACTACGAGCAGTACTTC | CASSDNYEQYF
TRBJ2-3 | NA | NA | TRBV7-9 | TGTGCCAGCAGTCCCGGGGCGGGTTCGGCCCCAGATACGCAGTATTTT | CASSPGAGSAPDTQYF
TRBJ2-5 | medium-sized | NA | TRBV6-1 | TGTGCCATCGACCCGAGACCGGGGACCCAGTACTTC | CAIDPRPGTQYF